The clone carrying this T cell receptor beta chain was seen ten or more times. What it binds is unknown. These data come from a study of T cells after posttransplantation cyclophosphamide. Broader study findings: Donor-recipient repertoire similarity was low at 1-2 months, rising over year one. Blood and skin or GI T cell repertoires showed limited TRB overlap. Recipient CMV seropositivity and CMV reactivation strongly tracked TRB clonality.

CDR1 and CDR2 (germline): LGHNA, YSLEER. Trimming removed 4 bases from V and 1 base from J, with 10 bases in between. The CDR3 has 15 residues. TCRdb's table, derived via immunoSEQ multiplex PCR, lists solely in-frame clones and lacks some. The sample includes 20,000 to 25,000 clones, none of them occurring once. On the day of bone marrow donation, the related graft donor provided peripheral blood. The rearrangement uses TRBV4-3 and TRBJ1-4, with D possibly matching TRBD1 (6 bases). The source is a woman aged 55-70 years in good health, CMV-negative, and a related stem cell transplant donor. Sequenced material: PBMCs. CDR3 sequence reads: CASSPTGLTNEKLFF. CDR3 coding DNA: TGCGCCAGCAGCCCTACAGGGTTAACTAATGAAAAACTGTTTTTT.